This T cell receptor (beta chain) was obtained from a study of T cell responses to AZD1222 COVID-19 vaccine. Measured with immunoSEQ multiplex PCR; TCRdb has only the in-frame clones, and not every one. The data hold around 220,000 clones, with roughly 94% observed a single time. Broader study findings: Among those given AZD1222, only 6 or 7 were seropositive at baseline.

CDR3 length equals 13 residues. V gave up 8 bases and J gave up 4 bases, with 14 bases separating them. Germline CDR1 reads MNHEY; CDR2 reads SVGAGI. Concerning this clone: The antigen is undetermined.

The receptor was isolated from an adult who received the MenACWY meningococcal vaccine as a control. This sequence joins TRBV6-5 and TRBJ1-1; D may be TRBD1 (6 bases). The sequences come from peripheral blood, collected 28 days after the second dose of the MenACWY control vaccine. As DNA, the CDR3 is TGTGCCAGCGAGGCAGGGGACGGCACTGAAGCTTTCTTT. Translating it yields CASEAGDGTEAFF.